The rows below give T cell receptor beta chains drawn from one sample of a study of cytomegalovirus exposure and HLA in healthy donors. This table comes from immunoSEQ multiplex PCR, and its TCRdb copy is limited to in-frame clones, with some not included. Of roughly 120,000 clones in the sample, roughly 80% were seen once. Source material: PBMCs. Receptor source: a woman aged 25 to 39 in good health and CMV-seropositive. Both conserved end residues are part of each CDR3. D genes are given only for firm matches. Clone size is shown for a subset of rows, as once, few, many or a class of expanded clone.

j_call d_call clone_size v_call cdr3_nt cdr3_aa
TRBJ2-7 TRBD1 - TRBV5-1 TGCGCCAGCAGCTTGGGGGGGACAGTATCCTACGAGCAGTACTTC CASSLGGTVSYEQYF
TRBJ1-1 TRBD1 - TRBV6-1 TGTGCCAGCAATCAGGGGGGACACACTGAAGCTTTCTTT CASNQGGHTEAFF
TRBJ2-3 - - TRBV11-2 TGTGCCAGCAGCTTAACACCCTCCGGCGGGGAGAGCACAGATACGCAGTATTTT CASSLTPSGGESTDTQYF
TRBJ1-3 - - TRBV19 TGTGCCAGTAGTCCCGACACGAGAAACACCATATATTTT CASSPDTRNTIYF
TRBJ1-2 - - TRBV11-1 TGTGCCAGCAGCCCCAGGGGCGGCTATGGCTACACCTTC CASSPRGGYGYTF
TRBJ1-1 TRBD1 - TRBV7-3 TGTGCCAGCAGCCAACATGGACAGGCTCATGAAGCTTTCTTT CASSQHGQAHEAFF
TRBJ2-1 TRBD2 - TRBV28 TGTGCCAGCAGTTTAGTGACTAGCGGGGTGGGTGAGCAGTTCTTC CASSLVTSGVGEQFF
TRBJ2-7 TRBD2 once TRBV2 TGTGCCAGCAGTTCCGGACTAGCGGGATCGCTCTACGAGCAGTACTTC CASSSGLAGSLYEQYF
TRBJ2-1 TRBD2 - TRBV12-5 TGTGCTAGTGGTTTGGTAATGGGAGGGTCGGATGAGCAGTTCTTC CASGLVMGGSDEQFF
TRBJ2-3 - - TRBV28 TGTGCCAGCAGTTTATCAGGGGACAACACAGATACGCAGTATTTT CASSLSGDNTDTQYF
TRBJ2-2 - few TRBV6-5 TGTGCCGCGTGGGGGCCCGGGGAGCTGTTTTTT CAAWGPGELFF
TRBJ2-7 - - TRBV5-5 TGTGCCAGCAGCTTGGGCGTTTCCTACGAGCAGTACTTC CASSLGVSYEQYF
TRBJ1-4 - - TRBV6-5 TGTGCCAGCAGACCTGGACAGAATGAAAAACTGTTTTTT CASRPGQNEKLFF
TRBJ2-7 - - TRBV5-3 TGTGCTTTGATGGGGGCAGTGACGTACGAGCAGTACTTC CALMGAVTYEQYF
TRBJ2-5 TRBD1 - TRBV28 TGTGCCAGCAGGACAGGGGGTAGCGAGACCCAGTACTTC CASRTGGSETQYF
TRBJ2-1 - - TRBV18 TGTGCCAGCTCACCACTCGGGTTTTTCAATGAGCAGTTCTTC CASSPLGFFNEQFF
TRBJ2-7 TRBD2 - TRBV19 TGTGCCAGTAGTTCCGAGGCGGGAGTAAATGAGCAGTACTTC CASSSEAGVNEQYF
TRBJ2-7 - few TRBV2 TGTGCCAGCAGTGAGACTCGTAGCTCCTACGAGCAGTACTTC CASSETRSSYEQYF
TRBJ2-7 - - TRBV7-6 TGTGCCAGCAGCTTAGGTGTAGCGAACTACGAGCAGTACTTC CASSLGVANYEQYF
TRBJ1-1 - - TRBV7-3 TGTGCCAGCAGCTTAGGGCCCCGGACAATGAACACTGAAGCTTTCTTT CASSLGPRTMNTEAFF
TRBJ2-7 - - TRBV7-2 TGTGCCAGCAGCGTGGAGGGTCGGTACGAGCAGTACTTC CASSVEGRYEQYF
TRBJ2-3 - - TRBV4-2 TGTGCCAGCAGCCAAGATCGCTTAGACACAGATACGCAGTATTTT CASSQDRLDTDTQYF
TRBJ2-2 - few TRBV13 TGTGCCAGCAGCTTAATACAGTACACCGGGGAGCTGTTTTTT CASSLIQYTGELFF
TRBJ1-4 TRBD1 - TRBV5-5 TGTGCCAGCAGCTTGGCCGGTAGGGGGCTTGAAAAACTGTTTTTT CASSLAGRGLEKLFF
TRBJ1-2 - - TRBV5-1 TGCGCCAGCAGCTCGATGCCAGGGGACTATGGCTACACCTTC CASSSMPGDYGYTF
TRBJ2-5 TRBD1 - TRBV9 TGTGCCAGCAGCGATACGGGGACAGGCGGAGAGACCCAGTACTTC CASSDTGTGGETQYF
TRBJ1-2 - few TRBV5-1 TGCGCCAGCAGCTTGGATGACAACAACTATGGCTACACCTTC CASSLDDNNYGYTF
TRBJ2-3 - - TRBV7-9 TGTTCCAGCAGCCCAAGCACAGATACGCAGTATTTT CSSSPSTDTQYF
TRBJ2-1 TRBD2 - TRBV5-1 TGCGCCAGCAGCTTGGCTCCTCTAGCGGGAGAGTACAATGAGCAGTTCTTC CASSLAPLAGEYNEQFF
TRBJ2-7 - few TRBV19 TGTGCCAGTAGTATAAGCGTTGACAGCTCCTACGAGCAGTACTTC CASSISVDSSYEQYF
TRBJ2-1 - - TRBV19 TGTGCCAGTAGCCTAGGGGGGGGGACTATATACAATGAGCAGTTCTTC CASSLGGGTIYNEQFF
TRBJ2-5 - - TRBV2 TGTGCCAGCAGCGTCCAGGGGACAGAGACCCAGTACTTC CASSVQGTETQYF
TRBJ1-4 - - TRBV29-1 TGCAGCGTTGAGGGGGGGGCGTTGGAAAAACTGTTTTTT CSVEGGALEKLFF
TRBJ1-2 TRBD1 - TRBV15 TGTGCCACCAGCAGAGATTATGGTGGGAGGACAGGAACCCTCTATGGCTACACCTTC CATSRDYGGRTGTLYGYTF
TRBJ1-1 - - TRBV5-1 TGCGCCAGCAGCTTGGAGGCAGGGGCCAACACTGAAGCTTTCTTT CASSLEAGANTEAFF
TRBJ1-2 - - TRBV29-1 TGCAGCGTTGGGCTGACAGGACCCGCTAACTATGGCTACACCTTC CSVGLTGPANYGYTF
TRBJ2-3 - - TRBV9 TGTGCCAGCAGCGTCAACACCGAGGTTACGGGTACGCAGTATTTT CASSVNTEVTGTQYF
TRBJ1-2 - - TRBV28 TGTGCCAGCAGCATAGGACAGATCTATGGCTACACCTTC CASSIGQIYGYTF
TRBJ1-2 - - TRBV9 TGTGCCAGCAGCGTAGGTCGGGGGGAGAACTATGGCTACACCTTC CASSVGRGENYGYTF
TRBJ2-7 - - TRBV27 TGTGCCAGCAGTTCCTGGACAGAGCCCTACGAGCAGTACTTC CASSSWTEPYEQYF
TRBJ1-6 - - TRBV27 TGTGCCAGTGGGGGGGAGACAGCCACCTCCTATAATTCACCCCTCCACTTT CASGGETATSYNSPLHF
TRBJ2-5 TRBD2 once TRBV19 TGTGCCAGTAGTATACGACTAGCGGCACAAGAGACCCAGTACTTC CASSIRLAAQETQYF
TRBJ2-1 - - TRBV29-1 TGCAGCGTTCGTCCGGGAGCCTACAATGAGCAGTTCTTC CSVRPGAYNEQFF
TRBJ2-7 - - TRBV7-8 TGTGCCAGCACCACCTTGGGGCAAGGATCCTACGAGCAGTACTTC CASTTLGQGSYEQYF
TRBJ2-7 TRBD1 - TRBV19 TGTGCCAGTAGTATAGGGTCCCTAGGACAGGGGGACTACGAGCAGTACTTC CASSIGSLGQGDYEQYF
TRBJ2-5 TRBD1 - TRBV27 TGTGCCAGCAGTTTCCAGAGACAGGGGGCGAGGTACTTC CASSFQRQGARYF
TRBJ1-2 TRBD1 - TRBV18 TGTGCCAGCTCACAACAGGGGGACTATGGCTACACCTTC CASSQQGDYGYTF
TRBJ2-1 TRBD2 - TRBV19 TGTGCCAGTAGTATTCGAGCGGGAGGGGACAATGAGCAGTTCTTC CASSIRAGGDNEQFF
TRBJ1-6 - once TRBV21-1 TGTGCCAGCAGCAAAACGACTACTTACAGGGGAAGCTCCTATAATTCACCCCTCCACTTT CASSKTTTYRGSSYNSPLHF
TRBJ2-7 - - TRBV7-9 TGTGCCAGCAGCGTAACAGAGCCCTACGAGCAGTACTTC CASSVTEPYEQYF
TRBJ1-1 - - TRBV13 TGTGCCAGCAGCTTAGGGTGGCAGGGAGGAACTGAAGCTTTCTTT CASSLGWQGGTEAFF
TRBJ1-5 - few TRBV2 TGTGCCAGCAAACGGGACAACAATCAGCCCCAGCATTTT CASKRDNNQPQHF
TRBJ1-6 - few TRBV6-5 TGTGCCAGCAGTTACACCTTCGGGGGTTCACCCCTCCACTTT CASSYTFGGSPLHF
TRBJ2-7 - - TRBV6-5 TGTGCCAGCAGCGCGGGGACCTACGAGCAGTACTTC CASSAGTYEQYF